A single sample gave rise to the 32 T cell receptor beta chains below, sequenced in a study of cytomegalovirus exposure and HLA in healthy donors. PCR employed 60 Vbeta and 13 Jbeta primers. Some clones are missing from TCRdb's copy, which holds only in-frame ones; the method was immunoSEQ multiplex PCR. The sample holds under 150,000 clones, 60% to 85% seen once. The sample taken for sequencing was PBMCs. The source of these receptors is a man in his forties in good health and CMV-seropositive.

This clone was detected a few times. This chain links TRBV5-1 with TRBJ1-6, with TRBD1 identical over 10 bases. The CDR3 totals 17 residues. V trimming: 2 bases; J trimming: 7 bases; junction bases outside the gene matches: 9. Germline V gene sequence: CDR1 SGHRS, CDR2 YFSETQ. CDR3 region: CASSLRPGTGVNSPLHF. CDR3 bases: TGCGCCAGCAGCTTACGTCCCGGGACAGGGGTGAATTCACCCCTCCACTTT.

The V and J genes are TRBV5-1 and TRBJ1-3; 7 bases line up with TRBD1. The germline V gene has CDR1 SGHRS and CDR2 YFSETQ. CDR3 length equals 17 residues. Trimming cost V 3 bases and J 0 bases; bases outside gene matches: 9. The CDR3 loop is CASSSVGTASSGNTIYF. The CDR3 DNA sequence: TGCGCCAGCAGCTCGGTGGGGACAGCTTCCTCTGGAAACACCATATATTTT.

The chain employs TRBV5-1 and TRBJ2-3; TRBD2 agrees at 8 bases. V lost 1 base to trimming and J lost 5 bases; unmatched junction nucleotides: 15. CDR3 length equals 18 residues. Germline V lookup: CDR1 SGHRS, CDR2 YFSETQ. The CDR3 here is CASSLFLTGGTVIDTQYF. CDR3 coding DNA: TGCGCCAGCAGCTTGTTCTTAACGGGAGGGACTGTTATAGATACGCAGTATTTT.

J is TRBJ2-1 and V is TRBV5-1; D is perhaps TRBD2 (5 bases). Germline loops: CDR1 SGHRS, CDR2 YFSETQ. V dropped 1 base and J dropped 2 bases, with 13 bases sitting between them. The CDR3 consists of 16 residues. CDR3 in DNA: TGCGCCAGCAGCTTGTATAGGGAGCCGCCCTACAATGAGCAGTTCTTC. Translating it yields CASSLYREPPYNEQFF.

A word on this clone: The junction and the germline gene differ at one end; a read error may be behind it. The sample holds other DNA sequences that translate to the same CDR3. The J gene is TRBJ1-1, the V gene TRBV5-6; 8 bases are a match to TRBD1. Germline assignment: CDR1 SGHDT and CDR2 YYEEEE. This CDR3 spans 15 amino acids. For the CDR3, the DNA is TGTGCCAGCAGCTTGAAGGCAGGGGGCAACACTGAAGCCTTCTTT. Protein product: CASSLKAGGNTEAFF.

This clone occurred a few times. V usage is TRBV7-8 and J usage is TRBJ1-3, with D possibly matching TRBD1 (5 bases). The V gene's germline CDR1 is SGHVS and CDR2 FQNEAQ. The CDR3 loop spans 15 amino acids. Between the trimmed V and J ends, which lost 5 bases and 4 bases, there was a span of 15 bases. In DNA form, the CDR3 reads TGTGCCAGCAGCCCCCCCGGGACTGCCGGAAACACCATATATTTT. Amino acid sequence: CASSPPGTAGNTIYF.

The rearrangement uses TRBV5-4 and TRBJ2-2; 9 nucleotides line up with TRBD1. The CDR3 spans 15 residues. Losses at the gene ends were 5 bases for V and 4 bases for J; bases not matched to a gene: 6. Per the germline V gene, CDR1 is SGHNT and CDR2 is YYREEE (reference sequence). The CDR3 loop is CASRPPGQGTGELFF. The CDR3 region has the DNA TGTGCCAGCAGGCCCCCGGGACAGGGCACCGGGGAGCTGTTTTTT.

This chain joins TRBV11-3 and TRBJ2-7, with a possible D match to TRBD2 (6 bases). Trimming removed 5 bases from V and 0 bases from J, with 8 bases in between. The CDR3 runs to 13 residues. CDR1 and CDR2 (germline): SGHNT, YENEEA. The CDR3 region has the DNA TGTGCCAGCAGCCGGGACTTCTCCTACGAGCAGTACTTC. Translated: CASSRDFSYEQYF.

The chain employs TRBV5-4 and TRBJ1-1; TRBD1 matches 7 bases. Germline lookup yields CDR1 SGHNT and CDR2 YYREEE (reference sequence). The CDR3 spans 19 residues. CDR3 amino acids: CAETADRVHPGRLNTEAFF. CDR3 nucleotides: TGTGCTGAGACAGCCGACAGGGTCCACCCCGGCAGGCTCAACACTGAAGCTTTCTTT.

This clone was detected a few times. The chain employs TRBV19 and TRBJ1-3, with TRBD1 matching 8 bases. The ends lost 9 bases at V and 0 bases at J; junction bases unmatched: 10. The CDR3 spans 16 residues. Germline CDR1 and CDR2: LNHDA and SQIVND (reference sequence). The CDR3 here is CASRRQGISSGNTIYF. In nucleotides, the CDR3 is TGTGCCAGCCGGAGACAGGGGATTTCCTCTGGAAACACCATATATTTT.

The V call is TRBV11-1, the J call TRBJ2-5, with D tentatively TRBD2 (6 bases). The last part of the DNA fits TRBJ2-7 better; the J call may be wrong. The germline CDR1 and CDR2 sequences are SGHAT and FQDESV (reference sequence). This CDR3 has 15 amino acids. The DNA of the CDR3 is TGTGCCAGCAGCTTCCTAGCGAGCCCACCCTACGAGCAGTACTTC. The encoded protein is CASSFLASPPYEQYF.

The chain has TRBV7-8 and TRBJ1-2, with 8 bases aligning to TRBD1. J was trimmed by 4 bases and V by 6 bases; bases with no gene match: 13. The CDR3 length is 16 residues. Germline V CDR1 and CDR2: SGHVS, FQNEAQ. The CDR3 bases are TGTGCCAGCAGTGAATTTCCGGGACAGGAGGGCTATGGCTACACCTTC. It specifies CASSEFPGQEGYGYTF.

This clone has just one count. The rearrangement joins TRBV6-1 to TRBJ2-6, with 11 bases aligning to TRBD1. CDR1 and CDR2 (germline): MNHNS, SASEGT. Trimming at V came to 8 bases and at J to 0 bases, leaving 0 bases not matched to a gene. There are 15 residues in the CDR3. In DNA, the CDR3 is TGTGCCAGCGGGACAGGGGGCTCTGGGGCCAACGTCCTGACTTTC. This encodes CASGTGGSGANVLTF.

The chain employs TRBV25-1 and TRBJ2-7; TRBD1 agrees at 7 bases. Per germline, CDR1 MGHDK and CDR2 SYGVNS. The CDR3 runs to 12 residues. Trimming at V came to 4 bases and at J to 3 bases, leaving 0 bases not matched to a gene. CDR3 amino acids: CASSGQGYEQYF. The CDR3 nucleotides read TGTGCCAGCAGTGGACAGGGCTACGAGCAGTACTTC.

The chain couples TRBV7-8 to TRBJ1-5, with D uncertain. From germline, CDR1 is SGHVS and CDR2 FQNEAQ. Trimming shortened V by 5 bases and J by 6 bases, and 20 bases separated the two germline ends. The CDR3 consists of 16 residues. CDR3 in amino acids: CASSPRWNTRGQPQHF. Here the CDR3 DNA reads TGTGCCAGCAGCCCCCGATGGAATACGAGAGGTCAGCCCCAGCATTTT.

The gene calls are TRBV9 and TRBJ2-1; 7 positions match TRBD2. CDR1 is SGDLS, CDR2 YYNGEE, per germline. The CDR3 totals 15 residues. V shed 4 bases and J 7 bases; nucleotides not matched to a gene: 11. CDR3 region: CASSWGGTTRNEQFF. Written as DNA, the CDR3 is TGTGCCAGCAGCTGGGGGGGAACCACAAGGAATGAGCAGTTCTTC. Looking up the rest from reference TRBV9 and TRBJ2-1 gives the full variable domain: DSGVTQTPKHLITATGQRVTLRCSPRSGDLSVYWYQQSLDQGLQFLIQYYNGEERAKGNILERFSAQQFPDLHSELNLSSLELGDSALYFCASSWGGTTRNEQFFGPGTRLTVL.

About this clone: Its ends do not fully match the called genes, so a read error is possible. This rearrangement joins TRBV6-1 to TRBJ2-7; tentative D call: TRBD2 (5 bases). The CDR3 totals 11 residues. Looked up from germline, CDR1 is MNHNS and CDR2 is SASEGT. In DNA, the CDR3 is TGTGCCAGCAGTGAGCAGGCACCGGGAACCTTC. Encoded protein: CASSEQAPGTF.

The chain carries TRBV6-5 and TRBJ2-6; D is perhaps TRBD2 (6 bases). The CDR3 sequence is 15 residues long. V lost 6 bases, J lost 2 bases, and 11 bases lay in between. Germline V gene lookup returns CDR1 MNHEY and CDR2 SVGAGI. The CDR3 is CASRSGEAGANVLTF. CDR3 sequence (DNA): TGTGCCAGCAGATCGGGGGAGGCTGGGGCCAACGTCCTGACTTTC.

The genes are TRBV4-2 and TRBJ2-5; TRBD2 agrees at 7 bases. The closer fit of TRBJ2-7 to the DNA end suggests the J call may be wrong. This CDR3 region has 16 residues. Germline assignment: CDR1 LGHNA and CDR2 YNFKEQ. CDR3 sequence (DNA): TGTGCCAGCAGCCCTCTACTAGCGAGAATTACCTACGAGCAGTACTTC. Protein: CASSPLLARITYEQYF.

The rearrangement joins TRBV30 to TRBJ1-2; TRBD1 matches 8 bases. CDR3 length: 16 residues. V lost 1 base, J lost 6 bases, and 13 bases stayed unmatched. Germline values: CDR1 GTSNPN, CDR2 SVGIG (reference sequence). This CDR3 is CAWSAHRTDRGNGYTF. The DNA of the CDR3 is TGTGCCTGGAGTGCCCATCGAACCGACAGGGGAAATGGCTACACCTTC.

This chain connects TRBV6-6 to TRBJ2-7; 9 bases agree with TRBD2. Looked up from germline, CDR1 is MNHNY and CDR2 is SVGAGI (reference sequence). Germline trimming cut 7 bases from V and 3 bases from J; bases unmatched to any gene: 10. There are 15 residues in the CDR3. The CDR3 DNA follows: TGTGCCAGCATCGACTCGGGTAGCGGGAGCTACGAGCAGTACTTC. Its translation is CASIDSGSGSYEQYF.

This clone occurred once. The chain employs TRBV6-6 and TRBJ2-1; TRBD2 matches 7 bases. The ends lost 5 bases at V and 8 bases at J; junction bases unmatched: 6. CDR1 and CDR2 from the germline V gene are MNHNY and SVGAGI (reference sequence). This CDR3 is built from 13 residues. The CDR3 nucleotides read TGTGCCAGCAGTACGACTAGCTCCCATGAGCAGTTCTTC. This encodes CASSTTSSHEQFF.

The rearrangement links TRBV4-2 to TRBJ2-7; no reliable D call. From germline, CDR1 is LGHNA and CDR2 YNFKEQ. The V end was cut by 1 base, the J end by 0 bases, with 10 bases between. There are 15 residues in the CDR3. This chain's CDR3 is CASSQVSGSSYEQYF. CDR3 nucleotides: TGTGCCAGCAGCCAAGTTTCAGGCAGCTCCTACGAGCAGTACTTC.

This clone was observed a single time. The chain employs TRBV7-9 and TRBJ2-1, with D tentatively TRBD1 (5 bases). V was trimmed by 3 bases and J by 8 bases, leaving 8 bases between them. There are 12 residues in the CDR3. The germline gives CDR1 SEHNR, CDR2 FQNEAQ (reference sequence). The CDR3 reads CASSLVGDEQFF. The DNA of the CDR3 is TGTGCCAGCAGCTTGGTAGGGGATGAGCAGTTCTTC.

The chain employs TRBV5-8 and TRBJ1-1; 7 nucleotides line up with TRBD1. Germline V gene data show CDR1 as SGHTS and CDR2 as YDEGEE. CDR3 length: 15 residues. V was clipped by 0 bases and J by 1 base; unmatched bases: 3. This CDR3 reads CASSLGQGENTEAFF. The DNA of the CDR3 is TGTGCCAGCAGCTTGGGACAGGGTGAGAACACTGAAGCTTTCTTT.

This clone was seen a single time. The rearrangement links TRBV4-1 to TRBJ2-7; 8 bases align to TRBD1. Germline CDR1 and CDR2: MGHRA and YSYEKL. This CDR3 is built from 16 residues. After removal of 0 bases from V and 3 bases from J, the junction contained 7 bases not matched to a gene. The CDR3 DNA follows: TGCGCCAGCAGCCAAGAGGACAGGGTTGGTAACTACGAGCAGTACTTC. It yields the protein CASSQEDRVGNYEQYF.

The chain is built from TRBV14 and TRBJ2-3, with TRBD1 as a possible D gene (6 bases). Germline V CDR1 and CDR2: SGHDN, FVKESK. Between the trimmed V and J ends, which lost 1 base and 0 bases, there was a span of 17 bases. The CDR3 is made up of 18 amino acids. The CDR3 reads CASSQGFGQPSSTDTQYF. The CDR3 DNA reads TGTGCCAGCAGCCAAGGGTTCGGACAGCCCTCTAGCACAGATACGCAGTATTTT.

In this sample, this clone turned up once. The rearrangement links TRBV10-3 to TRBJ2-1; maybe TRBD1 (6 bases). The germline V and J ends were trimmed by 6 bases and 5 bases, with 11 bases remaining between them. CDR3 length: 13 amino acids. Per the germline V gene, CDR1 is ENHRY and CDR2 is SYGVKD. In DNA form, the CDR3 reads TGTGCCATCAGCAACAGGGACGACAATGAGCAGTTCTTC. Amino acid sequence: CAISNRDDNEQFF.

This clone was counted only a few times. This rearrangement joins TRBV27 to TRBJ1-2; D gene uncertain. The V gene lost 5 bases and the J gene lost 0 bases, with 13 bases spanning the gap. The CDR3 covers 15 residues. Germline loops: CDR1 MNHEY, CDR2 SMNVEV (reference sequence). The CDR3 nucleotides are TGTGCCAGCAGTCCTCGGAGGGCCACTAACTATGGCTACACCTTC. Protein sequence: CASSPRRATNYGYTF.

The chain employs TRBV27 and TRBJ2-7, with D possibly TRBD2 on 5 matching bases. Germline-derived CDR1 and CDR2 are MNHEY and SMNVEV (reference sequence). The CDR3 is made up of 13 amino acids. V gave up 3 bases and J gave up 7 bases, with 13 bases separating them. Here the CDR3 DNA reads TGTGCCAGCAGTTTTTCGGGGTCGAGGGAGCAGTACTTC. Translation: CASSFSGSREQYF.

This clone has just one count. The J gene is TRBJ2-1, the V gene TRBV19; TRBD2 aligns across 9 bases. V lost 6 bases to trimming and J lost 4 bases; unmatched junction nucleotides: 10. Per germline, CDR1 LNHDA and CDR2 SQIVND (reference sequence). There are 16 residues in the CDR3. CDR3: CASRQHGGRGYNEQFF. CDR3 nucleotides: TGTGCCAGTAGACAGCATGGCGGGAGGGGGTACAATGAGCAGTTCTTC.

The J gene is TRBJ1-4, the V gene TRBV10-2; 7 positions match TRBD1. The germline V gene has CDR1 WSHSY and CDR2 SAAADI. V lost 4 bases to trimming and J lost 3 bases; unmatched junction nucleotides: 5. The CDR3 spans 15 residues. CDR3 sequence reads: CASSGGGRSNEKLFF. The CDR3 DNA reads TGCGCCAGCAGTGGAGGGGGCCGGTCTAATGAAAAACTGTTTTTT.